Listed below are T cell receptor beta chains from one sample, sequenced in a study of T cell repertoires in cytomegalovirus infection. TCRdb itself ran the reads through MiXCR, one entry per CDR3 protein. The sample comprises around 230,000 distinct CDR3 sequences, around 35% of which are singletons, and roughly three fifths rests with the top ten. Antigens of these TCRs are unknown. This sample comprised CD8+ T cells from cultured PBMCs, obtained from culture after CMV antigen stimulation. The origin of the receptors is a human donor in good health (CMV status not recorded). Some clones in this sample may be carry-over from other donors' samples. The CDR3 runs from the conserved cysteine through the conserved F or W. A D gene is named only where the DNA matches it firmly. Some rows have no size entry. The others give once, few or many, or a class for an expanded clone.

V: TRBV9; size: NA; J: TRBJ2-7; D: NA; CDR3: CASSVDGSDYEQYF; DNA: TGTGCCAGCAGCGTAGATGGCTCAGACTACGAGCAGTACTTC
V: TRBV11-1; size: NA; J: TRBJ1-4; D: TRBD1; CDR3: CASSRTGGGLTNEKLFF; DNA: TGTGCCAGCAGCCGGACAGGGGGCGGTTTGACTAATGAAAAACTGTTTTTT
V: TRBV9; size: once; J: TRBJ2-4; D: TRBD1; CDR3: CASSPRTGIAKNIQYF; DNA: TGTGCCAGCAGCCCTCGGACAGGAATAGCCAAAAACATTCAGTACTTC
V: TRBV7-9; size: NA; J: TRBJ1-2; D: NA; CDR3: CASSLTGINYGYTF; DNA: TGTGCCAGCAGCTTAACAGGGATTAACTATGGCTACACCTTC
V: TRBV28; size: NA; J: TRBJ2-7; D: NA; CDR3: CASSLERGASYEQYF; DNA: TGTGCCAGCAGTTTAGAGAGGGGGGCTTCCTACGAGCAGTACTTC
V: TRBV27; size: NA; J: TRBJ2-6; D: NA; CDR3: CASSFNPGTGGNVLTF; DNA: TGTGCCAGCAGTTTTAATCCAGGAACCGGGGGCAACGTCCTGACTTTC
V: TRBV29-1; size: few; J: TRBJ1-2; D: NA; CDR3: CSVEDRDDSYTF; DNA: TGCAGCGTTGAAGATCGGGACGACAGCTACACCTTC
V: TRBV6-1; size: NA; J: TRBJ1-2; D: TRBD1; CDR3: CASISLRDRAKPLKYGYTF; DNA: TGTGCCAGCATCTCACTTCGGGACAGGGCCAAACCATTGAAATATGGCTACACCTTC
V: TRBV7-9; size: NA; J: TRBJ1-2; D: NA; CDR3: CASSGRVYGYTF; DNA: TGTGCCAGCAGCGGGCGGGTCTATGGCTACACCTTC
V: TRBV9; size: few; J: TRBJ2-3; D: TRBD2; CDR3: CASSEIAGGLDTQYF; DNA: TGTGCCAGCAGCGAAATAGCGGGAGGGCTAGATACGCAGTATTTT
V: TRBV19; size: NA; J: TRBJ2-3; D: TRBD2; CDR3: CASKVASGSTDTQYF; DNA: TGTGCCAGTAAGGTGGCTAGCGGGAGTACAGATACGCAGTATTTT